What follows are 31 T cell receptor beta chains derived from one specimen sequenced in a study of T-cell memory formation after mild COVID-19. TCRdb ran MiXCR on the 5' RACE reads and lists one entry per CDR3 protein. This sample has 90,000 to 120,000 distinct CDR3 sequences, with under 15% found just once. Sequenced material: PBMCs or a T cell subset sorted from them (not recorded which). The receptors originated from a man younger than 35 who had mild COVID-19 (a few samples of this study predate the infection). Cell type and time point are not known.

The V gene is TRBV11-2, the J gene TRBJ2-5; TRBD2 aligns across 12 bases. Germline V gene sequence: CDR1 SGHAT, CDR2 FQNNGV. V was clipped by 6 bases and J by 4 bases; unmatched bases: 12. CDR3 length: 17 residues. The CDR3 region has the DNA TGTGCCAGCAGACCCGGACTAGCGGGGTCCGCCAGAGAGACCCAGTACTTC. Its translation is CASRPGLAGSARETQYF. The full variable domain, rest sourced from reference TRBV11-2 and TRBJ2-5, is EAGVAQSPRYKIIEKRQSVAFWCNPISGHATLYWYQQILGQGPKLLIQFQNNGVVDDSQLPKDRFSAERLKGVDSTLKIQPAKLEDSAVYLCASRPGLAGSARETQYFGPGTRLLVL.

This rearrangement joins TRBV6-2 or TRBV6-3 to TRBJ2-1, with a weak D call TRBD1 (5 bases). Germline values: CDR1 MNHEY, CDR2 SVGEGT. V gave up 0 bases and J gave up 0 bases, with 18 bases separating them. This CDR3 is 19 amino acids long. The CDR3 DNA follows: TGTGCCAGCAGTTACTCGATAAGGGTAAGGGGTGACTCCTACAATGAGCAGTTCTTC. Its translation: CASSYSIRVRGDSYNEQFF.

In its sample, this clonotype was seen a few times. The rearrangement links TRBV4-1 to TRBJ2-1, with D unclear. The CDR3 extends over 13 amino acids. The V gene's germline CDR1 is MGHRA and CDR2 YSYEKL. Trimming pared 2 bases from V and 5 bases from J, leaving 7 bases between. The CDR3 DNA sequence: TGCGCCAGCAGCCAAACCGGTAACAATGAGCAGTTCTTC. Protein sequence: CASSQTGNNEQFF.

This clonotype appeared many times. The rearrangement joins TRBV7-9 to TRBJ1-1; D is uncertain. V lost 5 bases and J 10 bases, leaving 14 bases between the germline ends. In germline, CDR1 is SEHNR, CDR2 FQNEAQ (reference sequence). The CDR3 totals 12 residues. This CDR3 reads CASSPIQVGAFF. The CDR3 DNA reads TGTGCCAGCAGCCCCATTCAAGTTGGAGCTTTCTTT.

This clonotype was found a few times. J is TRBJ2-6 and V is TRBV24-1, with D possibly matching TRBD1 (5 bases). In germline, CDR1 is KGHDR, CDR2 SFDVKD. The CDR3 covers 14 residues. V was trimmed by 9 bases and J by 0 bases, leaving 8 bases between them. The CDR3 reads CATGHDSGANVLTF. DNA of the CDR3: TGTGCCACCGGACATGACTCTGGGGCCAACGTCCTGACTTTC.

The rearrangement uses TRBV27 and TRBJ2-2, with 7 bases that match TRBD2. The J segment lost 3 bases and the V segment lost 0 bases, leaving 13 bases of the junction unmatched. This CDR3 spans 19 amino acids. Germline V gives CDR1 MNHEY, CDR2 SMNVEV (reference sequence). The CDR3 DNA follows: TGTGCCAGCAGTTTATCGATAGAGGCTGGCGGGGGAGACACCGGGGAGCTGTTTTTT. As protein: CASSLSIEAGGGDTGELFF.

Ten or more counts support this clonotype. This sequence joins TRBV5-5 and TRBJ2-2; a possible D gene is TRBD2 (5 bases). Trimming cost V 0 bases and J 5 bases, with 8 bases left between them. From germline, CDR1 is SGHKS and CDR2 YYEKEE (reference sequence). This CDR3 is 14 amino acids long. The CDR3 loop reads CASSLDTGTGELFF. DNA of the CDR3: TGTGCCAGCAGCTTGGACACGGGAACCGGGGAGCTGTTTTTT.

This clonotype was recorded at least ten times. An end of the junction does not agree with germline; a read error may underlie this. The chain uses TRBV2 and TRBJ2-5, with 8 nucleotides matching TRBD2. This CDR3 has 15 residues. Per the germline V gene, CDR1 is SNHLY and CDR2 is FYNNEI. The CDR3 reads CASTEQAGGVETQYF. In nucleotides, the CDR3 is TGTGCCAGCACTGAACAGGCGGGGGGAGTCGAGACCCAGTACTTC.

The gene calls are TRBV6-5 and TRBJ2-7; 7 bases agree with TRBD1. Germline loops: CDR1 MNHEY, CDR2 SVGAGI. The CDR3 consists of 15 residues. V dropped 6 bases and J dropped 5; count of bases not matched to a gene: 13. This CDR3 reads CASSPTGLYGNEQYV. CDR3 bases: TGTGCCAGCAGCCCGACAGGGTTGTATGGTAACGAGCAGTACGTC.

This clonotype was seen repeatedly, ten times or more. J is TRBJ1-1 and V is TRBV27; D is uncertain. The CDR3 totals 13 residues. V shed 4 bases and J shed 0 bases, with 6 bases lying between them. Germline loops: CDR1 MNHEY, CDR2 SMNVEV (reference sequence). In DNA, the CDR3 is TGTGCCAGCAGTTACCGTATGAACACTGAAGCTTTCTTT. This gives the protein CASSYRMNTEAFF.

This clonotype was observed a single time. A read error may explain this, as a much larger clone is one base away. The gene calls are TRBV10-3 and TRBJ2-1; D assignment may be TRBD1 or TRBD2 (5 bases each). This CDR3 has 14 amino acids. Germline-derived CDR1 and CDR2 are ENHRY and SYGVKD. Trimming stripped 10 bases from V and 0 bases from J, with 13 bases between. The CDR3 region has the DNA TGTGCCACCCTGGGGGTGGGCTCCTACAATGAGCAGTTCTTC. Its translation is CATLGVGSYNEQFF.

This clonotype was counted only a few times. V and J are TRBV4-3 and TRBJ1-3; 8 bases are a match to TRBD1. CDR3 length: 15 residues. The V and J ends lost 4 bases and 0 bases, in that order; junction bases with no gene match: 2. Germline V gene data show CDR1 as LGHNA and CDR2 as YSLEER. DNA for the CDR3: TGCGCCAGCAGCCCTGGGACAGGCTCTGGAAACACCATATATTTT. Translating gives CASSPGTGSGNTIYF.

The rearrangement joins TRBV10-3 to TRBJ2-3, with D unclear. The V gene lost 3 bases and the J gene lost 4 bases, with 8 bases spanning the gap. The CDR3 length is 13 residues. The V gene's germline CDR1 is ENHRY and CDR2 SYGVKD. CDR3 DNA sequence: TGTGCCATCAGTGAAAGTGGCGCAGATACGCAGTATTTT. Translated: CAISESGADTQYF.

This clonotype has ten or more counts. This chain connects TRBV7-9 to TRBJ2-5, with TRBD1 matching 7 bases. CDR3 length equals 13 residues. V was pared by 3 bases and J by 5 bases, with 3 bases of the junction left unmatched. Looked up from germline, CDR1 is SEHNR and CDR2 is FQNEAQ (reference sequence). Here the CDR3 DNA reads TGTGCCAGCAGCTTCGAGACAGGGGAGACCCAGTACTTC. Its protein product is CASSFETGETQYF.

This clonotype was recorded at least ten times. The germline gene is not matched at one end of the junction; a read error may be the cause. V and J are TRBV12-3 or TRBV12-4 and TRBJ1-1; D is possibly TRBD1 (5 bases). The CDR3 totals 12 residues. CDR3 region: CASSLAGTEAFF. CDR3 bases: TGTGCCAGCAGCTTAGCAGGGACTGAAGCTTTCTTT.

This clonotype was seen only a few times. The CDR3 bases are TGTGCCAGCAGTGAAGGGACAGTCGTCACAGATACGCAGTATTTT. Protein sequence: CASSEGTVVTDTQYF. This chain connects TRBV25-1 to TRBJ2-3, with 7 bases that match TRBD1. V trimming: 2 bases; J trimming: 2 bases; junction bases outside the gene matches: 4. CDR3 size: 15 residues. Germline loops: CDR1 MGHDK, CDR2 SYGVNS.

The chain employs TRBV12-3 or TRBV12-4 and TRBJ2-5; no firm D call. CDR3 length equals 13 residues. The V end lost 7 bases, the J end lost 1 base, and 10 bases lay between the germline ends. CDR3 DNA sequence: TGTGCCAGCACCCTGACCCCCCAAGAGACCCAGTACTTC. Translation: CASTLTPQETQYF.

V and J are TRBV18 and TRBJ2-5; TRBD2 might be the D (5 bases). Germline-derived CDR1 and CDR2 are KGHSH and LQKENI. This CDR3 is built from 14 residues. V dropped 3 bases and J dropped 0 bases, with 8 bases sitting between them. CDR3 protein: CASSPYGDQETQYF. CDR3 coding DNA: TGTGCCAGCTCACCCTACGGGGACCAAGAGACCCAGTACTTC.

This clonotype was detected a few times. The chain is built from TRBV20-1 and TRBJ2-3; D possibly matches TRBD1 or TRBD2 (5 bases each). The V end lost 3 bases, the J end lost 4 bases, and 14 bases lay between the germline ends. The CDR3 has 14 amino acids. CDR1 and CDR2 from the germline V gene are DFQATT and SNEGSKA (reference sequence). In DNA form, the CDR3 reads TGCAGTGCTAGTGGGACCCCCGGCCCAGATACGCAGTATTTT. Encoded protein: CSASGTPGPDTQYF.

At least ten counts were recorded for this clonotype. The chain recombines TRBV29-1 with TRBJ1-1; unclear D gene. The CDR3 totals 14 residues. Germline loops: CDR1 SQVTM, CDR2 ANQGSEA. The ends were cut back, 4 bases at V and 2 bases at J, with 14 bases in the middle. The CDR3 DNA reads as TGCAGCGTTGGTGGCGCGCAGGAAAACACTGAAGCTTTCTTT. It translates to CSVGGAQENTEAFF.

This clonotype showed up many times. The genes are TRBV7-9 and TRBJ2-2; maybe TRBD2 (5 bases). Germline CDR1 is SEHNR and CDR2 is FQNEAQ (reference sequence). The CDR3 covers 16 residues. V lost 5 bases and J lost 1, with 14 bases in between. The CDR3 spells CASSPTRGLNTGELFF. In nucleotides, the CDR3 is TGTGCCAGCAGCCCCACTCGGGGATTGAACACCGGGGAGCTGTTTTTT.

This clonotype was detected only a few times. J is TRBJ2-3 and V is TRBV7-2; D might be TRBD1 (5 bases). The CDR3 runs to 13 residues. Looked up from germline, CDR1 is SGHTA and CDR2 is FQGNSA. V shed 7 bases and J shed 2 bases, with 10 bases lying between them. CDR3 in amino acids: CASTPTDTDTQYF. The CDR3, as DNA: TGTGCCAGCACCCCGACAGACACAGATACGCAGTATTTT.

V gene TRBV7-9 combines with J gene TRBJ2-2; TRBD1 matches 7 bases. This CDR3 comprises 17 residues. J was trimmed by 0 bases and V by 4 bases; bases with no gene match: 8. Germline V CDR1 and CDR2: SEHNR, FQNEAQ (reference sequence). The CDR3 loop reads CASSSRAGTANTGELFF. The CDR3 DNA follows: TGTGCCAGCAGCTCGCGAGCCGGGACAGCGAACACCGGGGAGCTGTTTTTT.

The J gene is TRBJ2-1, the V gene TRBV7-3; D is unclear. CDR3 length: 17 amino acids. The germline CDR1 and CDR2 sequences are SGHTA and FQGTGA. Deletions cut 1 base from V and 0 bases from J, with 13 bases between. For the CDR3, the DNA is TGTGCCAGCAGCTTAAGCGCGGTACACAGCTCCTACAATGAGCAGTTCTTC. It is translated as CASSLSAVHSSYNEQFF.

This clonotype has just a few counts. The CDR3 protein is CASSLKGGGIEAFF. CDR3 DNA sequence: TGTGCCAGCAGTTTAAAAGGGGGAGGGATAGAAGCTTTCTTT. The chain uses TRBV7-2 and TRBJ1-1, with D perhaps TRBD1 (6 bases). This CDR3 is built from 14 residues. Germline V lookup: CDR1 SGHTA, CDR2 FQGNSA. The ends were cut back, 6 bases at V and 8 bases at J, with 19 bases in the middle.

The chain links TRBV7-9 to TRBJ1-2, with D possibly being TRBD1 (5 bases). Per the germline V gene, CDR1 is SEHNR and CDR2 is FQNEAQ (reference sequence). Trimming removed 2 bases from V and 4 bases from J, with 8 bases in between. The CDR3 loop spans 13 amino acids. CDR3 sequence reads: CASSLQGGYGYTF. The DNA for the CDR3 is TGTGCCAGCAGCTTACAGGGTGGCTATGGCTACACCTTC.

This clonotype was counted at least ten times. The V gene is TRBV6-4, the J gene TRBJ2-2; a weak D match, TRBD1 (6 bases). V was trimmed by 6 bases and J by 5 bases, leaving 13 bases between them. CDR3 length equals 14 residues. Germline CDR1 is MRHNA and CDR2 is SNTAGT. CDR3 in amino acids: CASSLGQSTGELFF. CDR3 DNA: TGTGCCAGCAGCCTCGGACAGTCAACCGGGGAGCTGTTTTTT.

This clonotype was found a few times. The chain couples TRBV18 to TRBJ1-2; tentatively, D is TRBD1 (6 bases). This CDR3 is 14 amino acids long. CDR1 is KGHSH and CDR2 is LQKENI in the germline V gene. Trimming cost V 2 bases and J 4 bases, with 11 bases left between them. CDR3 loop: CASSPGRGPYGYTF. DNA of the CDR3: TGTGCCAGCTCACCAGGGCGGGGGCCCTATGGCTACACCTTC. The full variable domain, with the rest looked up from reference TRBV18 and TRBJ1-2, is NAGVMQNPRHLVRRRGQEARLRCSPMKGHSHVYWYRQLPEEGLKFMVYLQKENIIDESGMPKERFSAEFPKEGPSILRIQQVVRGDSAAYFCASSPGRGPYGYTFGSGTRLTVV.

The gene calls are TRBV6-6 and TRBJ2-5; D remains ambiguous. This CDR3 is 13 amino acids long. Trimming left V 2 bases short and J 3 bases short, with 7 bases between. The germline V gene has CDR1 MNHNY and CDR2 SVGAGI (reference sequence). DNA for the CDR3: TGTGCCAGCAGTTACGTGGCTGAAGAGACCCAGTACTTC. This sequence encodes CASSYVAEETQYF.

The chain has TRBV11-1 and TRBJ2-1; possibly TRBD1 for D (5 bases). The V end lost 5 bases, the J end lost 4 bases, and 21 bases lay between the germline ends. CDR3 length: 17 amino acids. From germline, CDR1 is SGHAT and CDR2 FQDESV (reference sequence). CDR3 coding DNA: TGTGCCAGCAGCGCACACCCACAGGACATTTATTACAATGAGCAGTTCTTC. Translating gives CASSAHPQDIYYNEQFF.

This clonotype was observed many times. The chain employs TRBV10-3 and TRBJ2-3; perhaps TRBD1 as D (6 bases). V lost 3 bases, J lost 2 bases, and 9 bases lay in between. CDR3 length: 14 residues. Germline CDR1 ENHRY, CDR2 SYGVKD. CDR3 in amino acids: CAISDGQLTDTQYF. CDR3 in DNA: TGTGCCATCAGTGATGGACAGCTCACAGATACGCAGTATTTT.